One sample yielded the 20 T cell receptor beta chains listed below, sequenced in a study of early stage breast cancer tumors (dated by TCRdb to about 2017). The library was prepared using the immunoSEQ multiplex PCR assay. The source is immuneACCESS, and TCRdb retained only in-frame sequences with V and J called. Part of the clones is not carried over; for the studies checked, unresolved V genes explain less than half of this, and the remainder is unexplained. The sample table records several thousand clones; about two thirds of these occur just once. Approximately 17% of the sample is held by the ten biggest clonotypes. The material sequenced was normal breast tissue next to the tumor. Receptor source: a person in their 60s with breast cancer.

The chain couples TRBV5-1 to TRBJ2-2; a possible D gene is TRBD2 (5 bases). V shed 0 bases and J shed 4 bases, with 10 bases lying between them. From germline, CDR1 is SGHRS and CDR2 YFSETQ. The CDR3 has 15 amino acids. The CDR3 loop is CASSLASTTTGELFF. CDR3 DNA: TGCGCCAGCAGCTTGGCCTCGACTACCACCGGGGAGCTGTTTTTT.

A few counts support this clone. The rearrangement joins TRBV20-1 to TRBJ2-7, with 8 bases aligning to TRBD2. V lost 6 bases, J lost 8 bases, and 6 bases stayed unmatched. Germline CDR1 reads DFQATT; CDR2 reads SNEGSKA (reference sequence). The CDR3 runs 11 residues. CDR3 loop: CSAQAGAQQYF. The CDR3 DNA reads TGCAGTGCCCAAGCGGGAGCTCAGCAGTACTTC.

This clone was detected once. The CDR3 DNA reads as TGTGCCAGCAGTCTTACCGGTAGCGGGAGGGGGAATGAGCAGTTCTTC. Translating gives CASSLTGSGRGNEQFF. The J gene is TRBJ2-1, the V gene TRBV28, with 11 positions matching TRBD2. The germline CDR1 and CDR2 sequences are MDHEN and SYDVKM. J was trimmed by 7 bases and V by 5 bases; bases with no gene match: 10. This CDR3 is 16 amino acids long.

The rearrangement uses TRBV6-1 and TRBJ2-7; 11 positions match TRBD2. The CDR3 sequence is 14 residues long. Trimming took 4 bases from V and 4 from J; bases not matched to a gene: 3. Looked up from germline, CDR1 is MNHNS and CDR2 is SASEGT. The CDR3 loop is CASSAGTSGYEQYF. In DNA, the CDR3 is TGTGCCAGCAGTGCCGGGACTAGCGGATACGAGCAGTACTTC.

The V call is TRBV7-2, the J call TRBJ2-1; 7 bases map to TRBD2. Trimming cost V 5 bases and J 4 bases; bases outside gene matches: 8. CDR1 is SGHTA, CDR2 FQGNSA, per germline. The CDR3 is made up of 15 amino acids. The CDR3 protein is CASSGGGNGYNEQFF. Written as DNA, the CDR3 is TGTGCCAGCAGCGGGGGGGGGAATGGTTACAATGAGCAGTTCTTC.

V is TRBV6-5 and J is TRBJ2-1, with D possibly being TRBD1 (6 bases). CDR1 MNHEY and CDR2 SVGAGI come from the germline V gene. Trimming pared 6 bases from V and 7 bases from J, leaving 13 bases between. The CDR3 is 13 amino acids. This CDR3 reads CASRPRGLNEQFF. Here the CDR3 DNA reads TGTGCCAGCAGGCCCAGGGGTTTGAATGAGCAGTTCTTC.

The chain employs TRBV19 and TRBJ1-3; D is undetermined. With 8 bases removed from V and 0 bases from J, the gap between germline ends came to 8 bases. Germline lookup yields CDR1 LNHDA and CDR2 SQIVND (reference sequence). This CDR3 spans 13 amino acids. The CDR3 DNA reads as TGTGCCAGTCACGTTAGCTCTGGAAACACCATATATTTT. Its translation is CASHVSSGNTIYF.

The chain employs TRBV4-3 and TRBJ2-1; 9 bases line up with TRBD2. The germline CDR1 and CDR2 sequences are LGHNA and YSLEER. V lost 0 bases to trimming and J lost 8 bases; unmatched junction nucleotides: 8. CDR3 length: 16 residues. CDR3 nucleotide sequence: TGCGCCAGCAGCCAAGAGGCCAGCGGGAGGAGGGATGAGCAGTTCTTC. This translates into CASSQEASGRRDEQFF.

The chain carries TRBV27 and TRBJ1-1; 8 bases match TRBD1. Germline CDR1 is MNHEY and CDR2 is SMNVEV (reference sequence). This CDR3 comprises 14 residues. V shed 7 bases, J shed 10 bases, and the junction held 14 bases outside the gene matches. The CDR3 region has the DNA TGTGCCAGCACGACGACAGGGGCCGCCGACGGAGCTTTCTTT. Translation gives CASTTTGAADGAFF.

The rearrangement joins TRBV29-1 to TRBJ2-5; 8 bases map to TRBD1. Germline CDR1 and CDR2: SQVTM and ANQGSEA. The CDR3 has 12 amino acids. V gave up 4 bases and J gave up 4 bases; unmatched junction bases: 2. CDR3 protein: CSVAGGGETQYF. The CDR3 bases are TGCAGCGTTGCAGGGGGCGGAGAGACCCAGTACTTC. Together with reference TRBV29-1 and TRBJ2-5, the CDR3 gives the full variable domain: SAVISQKPSRDICQRGTSLTIQCQVDSQVTMMFWYRQQPGQSLTLIATANQGSEATYESGFVIDKFPISRPNLTFSTLTVSNMSPEDSSIYLCSVAGGGETQYFGPGTRLLVL.

This clone is categorized as medium-sized (0.01 to 0.1%). The CDR3 bases are TGTGCCAGCTCACCAGGGGACTACGACGATGGCTACACCTTC. Encoded protein: CASSPGDYDDGYTF. The rearrangement links TRBV18 to TRBJ1-2; perhaps TRBD1 as D (5 bases). Germline CDR1 KGHSH, CDR2 LQKENI. The CDR3 extends over 14 amino acids. V was clipped by 2 bases and J by 6 bases, with 13 bases between them.

This sequence joins TRBV28 and TRBJ2-1; possibly TRBD2 for D (5 bases). The V gene's germline CDR1 is MDHEN and CDR2 SYDVKM. V was pared by 3 bases and J by 6 bases, with 15 bases between. The CDR3 sequence is 15 residues long. CDR3 DNA sequence: TGTGCCAGCAGTTTCCCAGCGGCGGGCCCCAATGAGCAGTTCTTC. Protein: CASSFPAAGPNEQFF.

This clone was detected a few times. The rearrangement joins TRBV11-2 to TRBJ2-7; D not certain. Trimming cost V 6 bases and J 0 bases, with 12 bases left between them. This CDR3 comprises 14 residues. Germline V lookup: CDR1 SGHAT, CDR2 FQNNGV. The chain's CDR3 is CASSPGPTSYEQYF. The DNA of the CDR3 is TGTGCCAGCAGTCCGGGTCCCACCTCCTACGAGCAGTACTTC.

The genes are TRBV5-6 and TRBJ1-1; D is uncertain. Germline values: CDR1 SGHDT, CDR2 YYEEEE. This CDR3 comprises 14 residues. The ends were cut back, 1 base at V and 1 base at J, with 8 bases in the middle. The CDR3, as DNA: TGTGCCAGCAGCTTGTATTCAGAGAACACTGAAGCTTTCTTT. Encoded protein: CASSLYSENTEAFF.

The chain combines TRBV7-3 with TRBJ2-2; 10 nucleotides line up with TRBD2. In germline, CDR1 is SGHTA, CDR2 FQGTGA. V was clipped by 2 bases and J by 6 bases; unmatched bases: 6. The CDR3 loop spans 16 amino acids. The CDR3 DNA follows: TGTGCCAGCAGCTTACAGAGCGGGAGGGCTTCCGGGGAGCTGTTTTTT. Its translation is CASSLQSGRASGELFF.

This rearrangement joins TRBV14 to TRBJ2-3, with 9 bases matching TRBD1. This CDR3 comprises 13 residues. CDR1 is SGHDN and CDR2 is FVKESK in the germline V gene. V trimming: 4 bases; J trimming: 4 bases; junction bases outside the gene matches: 0. The CDR3 bases are TGTGCCAGCAGCCGACAGGGGGCAGATACGCAGTATTTT. Its protein is CASSRQGADTQYF.

There are a few counts of this clone. This chain connects TRBV4-2 to TRBJ2-7, with 12 bases aligning to TRBD2. The junction had 4 bases not matched to a gene; V was cut back by 3 bases and J by 1 base. Per the germline V gene, CDR1 is LGHNA and CDR2 is YNFKEQ. The CDR3 length is 16 residues. CDR3 region: CASSHAGTSGSYEQYF. The CDR3 DNA is TGTGCCAGCAGCCACGCTGGGACTAGCGGGTCCTACGAGCAGTACTTC.

J is TRBJ2-1 and V is TRBV7-9, with D possibly TRBD1 on 6 matching bases. The CDR3 has 14 residues. CDR1 and CDR2 (germline): SEHNR, FQNEAQ (reference sequence). V lost 0 bases and J lost 10, with 13 bases in between. DNA of the CDR3: TGTGCCAGCAGCTTAGCTAGCAGGGGATACGAGCAGTTCTTC. Protein product: CASSLASRGYEQFF.

The rearrangement uses TRBV15 and TRBJ2-2, with D possibly being TRBD2 (5 bases). The CDR3 has 16 residues. Germline loops: CDR1 LNHNV, CDR2 YYDKDF (reference sequence). The V gene lost 2 bases and the J gene lost 0 bases, with 10 bases spanning the gap. CDR3 DNA: TGTGCCACCAGCAGACCCGCTAGCACGAACACCGGGGAGCTGTTTTTT. Translating gives CATSRPASTNTGELFF.

The chain recombines TRBV7-3 with TRBJ2-3, with a weak D call TRBD1 (6 bases). CDR1 and CDR2 (germline): SGHTA, FQGTGA. The V end lost 5 bases, the J end lost 5 bases, and 14 bases lay between the germline ends. This CDR3 contains 14 residues. CDR3 in amino acids: CASSPGTPGDTQYF. CDR3 DNA sequence: TGTGCCAGCAGCCCCGGGACACCCGGAGATACGCAGTATTTT.